One and the same sample provided the 26 T cell receptor beta chains below, sequenced in a study of blood T cell repertoires in COVID-19. This table comes from immunoSEQ multiplex PCR, and its TCRdb copy is limited to in-frame clones, with some not included. The sample shows fewer than 250,000 clones, under 90% of them seen only once. The sequencing sample was made of peripheral blood. These receptors all stem from a middle-aged man with acute or convalescent COVID-19.

This clone was observed once. This chain joins TRBV6-5 and TRBJ1-5; D perhaps matches TRBD1 (5 bases). CDR1 MNHEY and CDR2 SVGAGI come from the germline V gene. Trimming stripped 4 bases from V and 3 bases from J, with 10 bases between. The CDR3 extends over 14 amino acids. The DNA for the CDR3 is TGTGCCAGCAGTTCCTGGGGGGACAATCAGCCCCAGCATTTT. The encoded protein is CASSSWGDNQPQHF.

V gene TRBV12-3 or TRBV12-4 combines with J gene TRBJ1-1; no definite D call. The V end lost 5 bases, the J end lost 6 bases, and 10 bases lay between the germline ends. This CDR3 contains 12 residues. The CDR3 DNA sequence: TGTGCCAGCAGTCCCCGGGGTGCTGAAGCTTTCTTT. This codes for CASSPRGAEAFF.

This clone occurred a few times. Within the sample, other DNA sequences also encode this same CDR3. The chain joins TRBV9 to TRBJ1-1; the D is unclear. The V gene's germline CDR1 is SGDLS and CDR2 YYNGEE. The CDR3 consists of 13 residues. Trimming pared 0 bases from V and 5 bases from J, leaving 8 bases between. CDR3 loop: CASSVGVETEAFF. CDR3 DNA: TGTGCCAGCAGCGTAGGAGTAGAGACTGAAGCTTTCTTT.

The chain uses TRBV7-3 and TRBJ1-2; possible D gene TRBD1, 5 bases. V dropped 2 bases and J dropped 6 bases, with 16 bases sitting between them. Germline V CDR1 and CDR2: SGHTA, FQGTGA. This CDR3 region has 15 residues. The CDR3 sequence is CASSLGQAQGDGYTF. The DNA for the CDR3 is TGTGCCAGCAGCTTAGGGCAGGCCCAAGGGGATGGCTACACCTTC.

V gene TRBV5-1 combines with J gene TRBJ2-1, with a tentative D call TRBD2 (6 bases). Trimming took off 5 bases at V and 6 bases at J, with 12 bases between the two ends. The CDR3 sequence is 13 residues long. From germline, CDR1 is SGHRS and CDR2 YFSETQ. CDR3 sequence (DNA): TGCGCCAGCAGGGCGTCAGCGGGCAATGAGCAGTTCTTC. Its translation: CASRASAGNEQFF.

The CDR3 spells CASSPLAGGQYQETQYF. The CDR3 DNA reads TGCGCCAGCAGCCCCCTGGCGGGGGGCCAATACCAAGAGACCCAGTACTTC. The chain has TRBV5-1 and TRBJ2-5; 8 bases fit TRBD2. CDR1 and CDR2 from the germline V gene are SGHRS and YFSETQ. This CDR3 contains 17 residues. V dropped 4 bases and J dropped 0; count of bases not matched to a gene: 11.

The V gene is TRBV25-1, the J gene TRBJ2-1; 12 nucleotides agree with TRBD2. CDR3 size: 16 residues. V lost 2 bases, J lost 4 bases, and 3 bases stayed unmatched. Germline V gene lookup returns CDR1 MGHDK and CDR2 SYGVNS. For the CDR3, the DNA is TGTGCCAGCAGTGAAGCACTAGCGGGGGGATACAATGAGCAGTTCTTC. Encoded protein: CASSEALAGGYNEQFF. The variable domain in full, with the rest retrieved from reference TRBV25-1 and TRBJ2-1, is EADIYQTPRYLVIGTGKKITLECSQTMGHDKMYWYQQDPGMELHLIHYSYGVNSTEKGDLSSESTVSRIRTEHFPLTLESARPSHTSQYLCASSEALAGGYNEQFFGPGTRLTVL.

This clone showed up just once. The gene calls are TRBV2 and TRBJ2-6; D possibly corresponds to TRBD1 (6 bases). Deletions cut 6 bases from V and 0 bases from J, with 12 bases between. Germline-derived CDR1 and CDR2 are SNHLY and FYNNEI. The CDR3 extends over 16 amino acids. The CDR3 region is CASSLDSSSGANVLTF. Here the CDR3 DNA reads TGTGCCAGCAGCTTGGACAGCAGCTCTGGGGCCAACGTCCTGACTTTC.

The chain uses TRBV5-1 and TRBJ2-7; TRBD2 might be the D (6 bases). This CDR3 has 14 amino acids. In germline, CDR1 is SGHRS, CDR2 YFSETQ. The V gene lost 4 bases and the J gene lost 7 bases, with 18 bases spanning the gap. The CDR3 DNA is TGCGCCAGCAGCCATTCCGGACTAAGTGGAGAGCAGTACTTC. As protein: CASSHSGLSGEQYF.

This chain connects TRBV27 to TRBJ2-6; 7 bases match TRBD1. V was clipped by 3 bases and J by 2 bases; unmatched bases: 7. CDR1 is MNHEY, CDR2 SMNVEV, per germline (reference sequence). This CDR3 is 17 amino acids long. In DNA form, the CDR3 reads TGTGCCAGCAGTTTCCAAGGTACAGGGGCTGGGGCCAACGTCCTGACTTTC. Translating it yields CASSFQGTGAGANVLTF.

V and J are TRBV6-5 and TRBJ2-7; 11 bases fit TRBD2. Germline V gives CDR1 MNHEY, CDR2 SVGAGI. There are 14 residues in the CDR3. The ends lost 5 bases at V and 4 bases at J; junction bases unmatched: 4. The CDR3 is CASSLSGGAYEQYF. In nucleotides, the CDR3 is TGTGCCAGCAGTCTTAGCGGGGGGGCTTACGAGCAGTACTTC.

This chain uses TRBV29-1 with TRBJ1-1, with a possible D match to TRBD1 (5 bases). This CDR3 has 14 residues. The ends were cut back, 4 bases at V and 2 bases at J, with 14 bases in the middle. The germline gives CDR1 SQVTM, CDR2 ANQGSEA. Written as DNA, the CDR3 is TGCAGCGTTGGTAGGCAGGGAAGTAACACTGAAGCTTTCTTT. This sequence encodes CSVGRQGSNTEAFF.

The chain recombines TRBV30 with TRBJ1-2; 9 bases are shared with TRBD1. CDR1 and CDR2 (germline): GTSNPN, SVGIG (reference sequence). This CDR3 has 13 residues. V dropped 5 bases and J dropped 5; count of bases not matched to a gene: 6. The CDR3 DNA is TGTGCCTGGCGCTTACAGGGGGCGTATGGCTACACCTTC. It codes for CAWRLQGAYGYTF.

The chain combines TRBV6-4 with TRBJ1-2; 7 bases align to TRBD1. Trimming took 5 bases from V and 4 from J; bases not matched to a gene: 4. CDR3 size: 13 residues. Germline CDR1 is MRHNA and CDR2 is SNTAGT. The CDR3 reads CASSRQGLYGYTF. As DNA, the CDR3 is TGTGCCAGCAGTAGACAGGGACTCTATGGCTACACCTTC.

The V and J genes are TRBV5-1 and TRBJ1-2; 7 bases are shared with TRBD1. After removal of 3 bases from V and 3 bases from J, the junction contained 11 bases not matched to a gene. The germline gives CDR1 SGHRS, CDR2 YFSETQ. The length of the CDR3 is 16 residues. The CDR3 sequence is CASSSNTITGDYGYTF. In nucleotides, the CDR3 is TGCGCCAGCAGCTCGAACACCATTACAGGGGACTATGGCTACACCTTC. Drawing the rest from reference TRBV5-1 and TRBJ1-2, the complete variable domain is KAGVTQTPRYLIKTRGQQVTLSCSPISGHRSVSWYQQTPGQGLQFLFEYFSETQRNKGNFPGRFSGRQFSNSRSEMNVSTLELGDSALYLCASSSNTITGDYGYTFGSGTRLTVV.

This clone was counted once. This chain links TRBV23-1 with TRBJ1-4; no firm D call. TRBV23-1 is labeled an ORF, and its function is uncertain. This CDR3 contains 14 residues. Trimming removed 5 bases at V and 3 bases at J, with 10 bases between. CDR3 DNA: TGCGCCAGCAGTGAGGCAGACCCTAATGAAAAACTGTTTTTT. Translating it yields CASSEADPNEKLFF.

Concerning this clone itself: Other nucleotide sequences from this sample produce the same CDR3. V usage is TRBV3-1 (or the pseudogene TRBV3-2) and J usage is TRBJ1-5; 8 bases agree with TRBD1. The CDR3 length is 14 residues. Germline V gives CDR1 LGHDT, CDR2 YNNKEL (reference sequence). The ends lost 3 bases at V and 2 bases at J; junction bases unmatched: 0. CDR3 sequence reads: CASSQGQGNQPQHF. DNA of the CDR3: TGTGCCAGCAGCCAGGGACAGGGCAATCAGCCCCAGCATTTT.

This chain uses TRBV2 with TRBJ2-7, with 7 bases that match TRBD1. CDR3 length equals 16 residues. The V gene's germline CDR1 is SNHLY and CDR2 FYNNEI. V lost 2 bases and J lost 5; bases outside the gene matches: 12. Written as DNA, the CDR3 is TGTGCCAGCAGTGAAACCTCACCGGGACAGCAGGACGAGCAGTACTTC. It encodes CASSETSPGQQDEQYF.

The chain couples TRBV4-1 to TRBJ2-7; 12 bases match TRBD2. Looked up from germline, CDR1 is MGHRA and CDR2 is YSYEKL. The CDR3 length is 15 residues. Germline trimming cut 3 bases from V and 5 bases from J; bases unmatched to any gene: 5. CDR3 sequence: CASSHGLAGRNEQYF. CDR3 bases: TGCGCCAGCAGCCACGGACTAGCGGGGCGGAACGAGCAGTACTTC.

This clone has a single count. This sequence joins TRBV5-4 and TRBJ2-2, with 9 bases matching TRBD1. CDR1 is SGHNT, CDR2 YYREEE, per germline (reference sequence). The CDR3 is 16 residues long. With 4 bases clipped from V and 4 bases from J, the junction kept 8 bases outside the gene matches. CDR3 in DNA: TGTGCCAGCAGCCAAAAACAGGGGGCTGGCACCGGGGAGCTGTTTTTT. It is translated as CASSQKQGAGTGELFF. The complete variable domain, with remaining parts taken from reference TRBV5-4 and TRBJ2-2, reads ETGVTQSPTHLIKTRGQQVTLRCSSQSGHNTVSWYQQALGQGPQFIFQYYREEENGRGNFPPRFSGLQFPNYSSELNVNALELDDSALYLCASSQKQGAGTGELFFGEGSRLTVL.

Only a few counts were recorded for this clone. This chain connects TRBV6-1 to TRBJ1-4; 11 bases match TRBD1. Germline lookup yields CDR1 MNHNS and CDR2 SASEGT. Trimming took 1 base from V and 8 from J; bases not matched to a gene: 3. This CDR3 contains 15 residues. CDR3 nucleotides: TGTGCCAGCAGTGAAGGGACAGGGGGCGCCGAAAAACTGTTTTTT. This codes for CASSEGTGGAEKLFF.

This clone was picked up one time. The V gene is TRBV9, the J gene TRBJ1-2, with 11 bases fitting TRBD1. The length of the CDR3 is 14 residues. Germline V CDR1 and CDR2: SGDLS, YYNGEE. V lost 4 bases and J lost 6; bases outside the gene matches: 5. CDR3 amino acids: CASSLRTGGDGYTF. The CDR3 coding sequence is TGTGCCAGCAGCCTAAGGACAGGGGGCGATGGCTACACCTTC.

This chain links TRBV5-4 with TRBJ2-2; maybe TRBD1 (5 bases). This CDR3 is built from 16 residues. V lost 0 bases and J 4 bases, leaving 13 bases between the germline ends. The germline V gene encodes CDR1 SGHNT and CDR2 YYREEE (reference sequence). The CDR3 DNA reads TGTGCCAGCAGCTTGGGGCAGGGTGGGTCCACCGGGGAGCTGTTTTTT. This codes for CASSLGQGGSTGELFF. Filled out from reference TRBV5-4 and TRBJ2-2, the complete variable domain reads ETGVTQSPTHLIKTRGQQVTLRCSSQSGHNTVSWYQQALGQGPQFIFQYYREEENGRGNFPPRFSGLQFPNYSSELNVNALELDDSALYLCASSLGQGGSTGELFFGEGSRLTVL.

The chain has TRBV7-9 and TRBJ2-2; 8 nucleotides align to TRBD2. The J segment lost 4 bases and the V segment lost 4 bases, leaving 5 bases of the junction unmatched. The germline CDR1 and CDR2 sequences are SEHNR and FQNEAQ (reference sequence). The CDR3 length is 15 residues. The CDR3, as DNA: TGTGCCAGCAGCTCCTCGGGACTAGGCACCGGGGAGCTGTTTTTT. Translation gives CASSSSGLGTGELFF.

The rearrangement joins TRBV10-2 to TRBJ1-2; 11 bases map to TRBD1. Germline lookup yields CDR1 WSHSY and CDR2 SAAADI. Trimming removed 8 bases from V and 6 bases from J; junction bases left unmatched: 5. This CDR3 region has 13 residues. This CDR3 reads CASSGQGVDGYTF. CDR3 nucleotides: TGCGCCAGCTCGGGACAGGGGGTCGATGGCTACACCTTC.

This chain joins TRBV30 and TRBJ2-7, with D unclear. CDR3 length equals 14 residues. V lost 5 bases to trimming and J lost 6 bases, with 20 bases between them. The germline V gene has CDR1 GTSNPN and CDR2 SVGIG (reference sequence). CDR3 sequence: CAWLSRSLFPEQYF. In nucleotides, the CDR3 is TGTGCCTGGTTAAGCAGGTCCCTTTTTCCCGAGCAGTACTTC.